This T cell receptor (beta chain) was observed in a study of human CD4 T cells and Enterobacteriaceae. Measured with immunoSEQ multiplex PCR; TCRdb has only the in-frame clones, and not every one. The sample records about 29,000 clones, 82% being singletons. All CD4+ cells other than CD45RA+CCR7+CD95- naive cells were sorted as memory, over 95% pure. Sorted cells lacked CD8+, CD14+, CD16+, CD56+, CD19+ and CD25-bright cells. This CDR3 comprises 14 residues. Trimming took 5 bases from V and 2 from J, leaving 14 bases between them. The germline gives CDR1 SGHRS, CDR2 YFSETQ. The TCR was taken from a human donor in good health. The specimen sequenced was memory CD4+ T cells from blood. The chain links TRBV5-1 to TRBJ2-7; D possibly corresponds to TRBD1 (6 bases). The CDR3 here is CASSPQGFTYEQYF. The CDR3 DNA sequence: TGCGCCAGCAGTCCCCAGGGGTTTACCTACGAGCAGTACTTC.